This is a list of T cell receptor beta chains from one sample in a study of HIV-infected patients and healthy controls. TCRdb analysed the 5' RACE reads with MiXCR anew, one entry per CDR3 protein. Of 18,000 or so distinct CDR3 sequences in the sample, 8.5% were seen once. Sequenced material: blood, taken during antiretroviral therapy. The origin of the receptors is an adult with HIV infection. Each CDR3 is given with its conserved first and last residue. Each record gives: clone size, V gene, J gene, CDR3 protein. Clone sizes are given selectively: once, few, many, or a class where the clone is expanded.

clone size: many
V gene: TRBV27
J gene: TRBJ1-1
CDR3 protein: CASIMRRGGTEAFF

clone size: many
V gene: TRBV6-5
J gene: TRBJ1-3
CDR3 protein: CASRARGGNTIYF

clone size: NA
V gene: TRBV18
J gene: TRBJ1-5
CDR3 protein: CASSPTQQGPPYSNQPQHF

clone size: few
V gene: TRBV30
J gene: TRBJ2-7
CDR3 protein: CAWSVLAGGMYEQYF

clone size: many
V gene: TRBV28
J gene: TRBJ2-5
CDR3 protein: CASSSLANTQETQYF

clone size: many
V gene: TRBV6-6
J gene: TRBJ1-6
CDR3 protein: CASSNGNSPLHF

clone size: many
V gene: TRBV10-2
J gene: TRBJ2-7
CDR3 protein: CASSEWITGTRKYEQYF

clone size: many
V gene: TRBV6-4
J gene: TRBJ1-2
CDR3 protein: CASSERPGYTF

clone size: NA
V gene: TRBV19
J gene: NA
CDR3 protein: CASSIDTGRGQPQYF

clone size: many
V gene: TRBV7-8
J gene: TRBJ2-5
CDR3 protein: CASAQQGAVQTQYF

clone size: many
V gene: TRBV12-3/TRBV12-4
J gene: TRBJ2-5
CDR3 protein: CASSGETSGEETQYF

clone size: many
V gene: TRBV9
J gene: TRBJ2-3
CDR3 protein: CASSARTSADTQYF

clone size: many
V gene: TRBV2
J gene: TRBJ2-3
CDR3 protein: CASSEAPGTGTDTQYF

clone size: many
V gene: TRBV3-1
J gene: TRBJ1-1
CDR3 protein: CASSPPGGARTEAFF

clone size: many
V gene: TRBV28
J gene: TRBJ2-1
CDR3 protein: CASSPNRGARSYNEQFF

clone size: many
V gene: TRBV2
J gene: TRBJ1-5
CDR3 protein: CASSVGQGPYSNQPQHF

clone size: many
V gene: TRBV6-1
J gene: TRBJ2-1
CDR3 protein: CASLGDSGVDEQFF

clone size: many
V gene: TRBV11-2
J gene: TRBJ1-2
CDR3 protein: CASSLDKELTNYGYTF

clone size: many
V gene: TRBV11-2
J gene: TRBJ2-1
CDR3 protein: CASSPPGGFNEQFF

clone size: many
V gene: TRBV10-3
J gene: TRBJ1-6
CDR3 protein: CAIRGGDSPLHF

clone size: many
V gene: TRBV7-3
J gene: TRBJ2-3
CDR3 protein: CASSSQPTGADTQYF

clone size: few
V gene: TRBV6-5
J gene: TRBJ1-1
CDR3 protein: CASSWGHNTEAFF

clone size: many
V gene: TRBV12-3/TRBV12-4
J gene: TRBJ2-1
CDR3 protein: CASSIKRVYVNNEQFF

clone size: many
V gene: TRBV4-1
J gene: TRBJ2-3
CDR3 protein: CASSQGFGADTQYF

clone size: NA
V gene: TRBV7-9
J gene: TRBJ2-1
CDR3 protein: CASSYEIDNEQFF

clone size: medium-sized
V gene: TRBV29-1
J gene: TRBJ2-1
CDR3 protein: CSVEDSLYNEQFF

clone size: many
V gene: TRBV6-2/TRBV6-3
J gene: TRBJ1-2
CDR3 protein: CAILDRVSGDYGYTF

clone size: many
V gene: TRBV7-9
J gene: TRBJ2-7
CDR3 protein: CASSTDRGPPSYEQYF